The 7 T cell receptor beta chains given below trace back to one sample, sequenced in a study of blood T cells in healthy people across ages. Sample-barcoded 5' priming and a J-beta primer mix drove a second PCR of roughly 7 to 11 cycles. A single record per CDR3 protein comes from TCRdb applying MiXCR to the 5' RACE reads. The sample includes some 1,800,000 distinct CDR3 sequences, 39% of them seen just once. Sequenced material: blood. The source is a human donor in good health.

The chain is built from TRBV7-2 and TRBJ2-1; weak D call: TRBD2 (5 bases). This CDR3 has 12 amino acids. Germline CDR1 reads SGHTA; CDR2 reads FQGNSA. Trimming shortened V by 7 bases and J by 5 bases, and 9 bases separated the two germline ends. Here the CDR3 DNA reads TGTGCCAGCAAGAGGGCCAACAATGAGCAGTTCTTC. Protein product: CASKRANNEQFF.

The chain uses TRBV29-1 and TRBJ1-1; D perhaps matches TRBD1 (5 bases). The germline V gene encodes CDR1 SQVTM and CDR2 ANQGSEA. The length of the CDR3 is 13 residues. V was pared by 4 bases and J by 4 bases, with 13 bases between. The CDR3 nucleotides read TGCAGCGTTGGGGCATCGGGGGGCACTGAAGCTTTCTTT. Translation gives CSVGASGGTEAFF.

This clonotype came up a few times. The chain uses TRBV6-6 and TRBJ1-1; weak D call: TRBD1 (5 bases). The germline V gene encodes CDR1 MNHNY and CDR2 SVGAGI (reference sequence). Trimming shortened V by 5 bases and J by 1 base, and 17 bases separated the two germline ends. The CDR3 loop spans 16 amino acids. For the CDR3, the DNA is TGTGCCAGCAGTAAGACGACGGGGGGAAAGAACACTGAAGCTTTCTTT. It codes for CASSKTTGGKNTEAFF.

The chain employs TRBV29-1 and TRBJ2-1; TRBD2 matches at 8 bases. V gave up 0 bases and J gave up 4 bases; unmatched junction bases: 8. Per the germline V gene, CDR1 is SQVTM and CDR2 is ANQGSEA. The CDR3 is 16 residues long. DNA for the CDR3: TGCAGCGTTGAAGATCTTCAAGCGGGGGTGTACAATGAGCAGTTCTTC. This encodes CSVEDLQAGVYNEQFF.

In its sample, this clonotype was seen a few times. The rearrangement links TRBV9 to TRBJ1-1; D unclear. V was shortened by 3 bases and J by 6 bases, with 6 bases between the two germline ends. This CDR3 comprises 11 residues. The germline V gene encodes CDR1 SGDLS and CDR2 YYNGEE. CDR3 bases: TGTGCCAGCAGCGGAGCGGCTGAAGCTTTCTTT. It codes for CASSGAAEAFF.

This clonotype has a handful of counts. The chain is built from TRBV5-4 and TRBJ1-3, with 7 bases lining up with TRBD1. Germline values: CDR1 SGHNT, CDR2 YYREEE (reference sequence). Losses at the gene ends were 0 bases for V and 1 base for J; bases not matched to a gene: 7. The CDR3 spans 17 residues. The CDR3 is CASSLAGTVPSGNTIYF. For the CDR3, the DNA is TGTGCCAGCAGCTTGGCGGGGACAGTCCCTTCTGGAAACACCATATATTTT.

The J gene is TRBJ1-2, the V gene TRBV20-1; D is unclear. Trimming took 0 bases from V and 6 from J, leaving 11 bases between them. Germline-derived CDR1 and CDR2 are DFQATT and SNEGSKA (reference sequence). CDR3 length: 13 residues. CDR3 sequence reads: CSARETSAHGYTF. The CDR3 DNA is TGCAGTGCTAGAGAAACTAGCGCGCATGGCTACACCTTC.